The following is a T cell receptor (beta chain) sequence with its context. The record originates from a study of blood T cell repertoires in COVID-19. For the study at large: Samples of COVID-19 (acute and convalescent) were obtained from the United States, Italy and Spain.

The ends were cut back, 0 bases at V and 7 bases at J, with 14 bases in the middle. Germline V gives CDR1 SGDLS, CDR2 YYNGEE. The CDR3 is made up of 14 amino acids. Study processing details: The authors estimated nucleated cell counts from reference gene primer amplification. The method was immunoSEQ multiplex PCR; TCRdb's version includes in-frame clones alone and lacks a portion of them. Clone size and the V and J calls come from that table; the DNA yielded D and trimming. Of more than 90,000 clones in the sample, roughly 87% were seen once. This TCR was recovered from a human donor in a cohort sampled during active COVID-19. Input material: peripheral blood. The chain has TRBV9 and TRBJ2-7; perhaps TRBD1 as D (5 bases). Here the CDR3 reads CASSVAETVGEQYF. The CDR3 DNA reads as TGTGCCAGCAGCGTAGCTGAGACAGTCGGGGAGCAGTACTTC. Looking up the rest from reference TRBV9 and TRBJ2-7 gives the full variable domain: DSGVTQTPKHLITATGQRVTLRCSPRSGDLSVYWYQQSLDQGLQFLIQYYNGEERAKGNILERFSAQQFPDLHSELNLSSLELGDSALYFCASSVAETVGEQYFGPGTRLTVT.